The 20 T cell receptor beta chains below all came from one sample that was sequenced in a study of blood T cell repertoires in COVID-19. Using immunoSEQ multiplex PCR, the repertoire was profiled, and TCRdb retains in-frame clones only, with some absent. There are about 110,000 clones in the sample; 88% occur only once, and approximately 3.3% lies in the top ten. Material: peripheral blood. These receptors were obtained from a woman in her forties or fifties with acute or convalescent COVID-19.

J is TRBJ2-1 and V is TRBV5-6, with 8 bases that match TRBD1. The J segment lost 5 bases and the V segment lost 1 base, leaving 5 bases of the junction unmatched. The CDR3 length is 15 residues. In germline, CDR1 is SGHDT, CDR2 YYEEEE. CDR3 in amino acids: CASSLLGTGHNEQFF. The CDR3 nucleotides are TGTGCCAGCAGCTTGTTAGGGACAGGACACAATGAGCAGTTCTTC.

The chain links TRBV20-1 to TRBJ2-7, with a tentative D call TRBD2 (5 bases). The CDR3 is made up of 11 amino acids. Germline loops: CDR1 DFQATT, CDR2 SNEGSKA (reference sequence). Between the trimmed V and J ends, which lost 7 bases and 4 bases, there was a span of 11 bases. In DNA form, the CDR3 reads TGCAGTGTGTCAAGCGGATACGAGCAGTACTTC. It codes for CSVSSGYEQYF.

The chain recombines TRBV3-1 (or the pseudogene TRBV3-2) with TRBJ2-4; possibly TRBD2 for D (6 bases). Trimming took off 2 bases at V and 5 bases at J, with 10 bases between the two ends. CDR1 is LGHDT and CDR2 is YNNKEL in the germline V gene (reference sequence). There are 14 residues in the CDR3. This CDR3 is CASSQRRGENIQYF. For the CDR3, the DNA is TGTGCCAGCAGCCAAAGGCGGGGCGAAAACATTCAGTACTTC.

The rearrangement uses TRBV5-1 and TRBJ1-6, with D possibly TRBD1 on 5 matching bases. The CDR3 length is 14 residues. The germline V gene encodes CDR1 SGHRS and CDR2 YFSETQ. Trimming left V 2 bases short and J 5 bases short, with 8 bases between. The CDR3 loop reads CASSFSGNNSPLHF. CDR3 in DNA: TGCGCCAGCAGCTTTTCAGGGAATAATTCACCCCTCCACTTT.

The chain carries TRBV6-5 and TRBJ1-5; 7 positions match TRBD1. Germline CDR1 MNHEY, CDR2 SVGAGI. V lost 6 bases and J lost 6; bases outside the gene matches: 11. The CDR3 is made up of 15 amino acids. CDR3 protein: CASRGPYRGGQPQHF. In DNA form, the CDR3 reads TGTGCCAGCAGGGGACCCTACAGGGGAGGTCAGCCCCAGCATTTT.

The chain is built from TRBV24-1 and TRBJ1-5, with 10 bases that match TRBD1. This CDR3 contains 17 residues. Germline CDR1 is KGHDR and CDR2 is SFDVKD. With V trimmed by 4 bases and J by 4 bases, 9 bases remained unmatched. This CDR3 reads CATSESDRGHRNQPQHF. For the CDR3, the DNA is TGTGCCACCAGTGAGTCTGACAGGGGGCATCGGAATCAGCCCCAGCATTTT.

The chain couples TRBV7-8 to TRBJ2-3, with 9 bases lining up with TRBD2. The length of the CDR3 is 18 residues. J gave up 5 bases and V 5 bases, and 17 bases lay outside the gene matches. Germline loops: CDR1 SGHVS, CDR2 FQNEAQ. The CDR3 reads CASSQSPDLAGAGDTQYF. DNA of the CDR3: TGTGCCAGCAGCCAATCTCCTGATTTAGCGGGAGCTGGAGATACGCAGTATTTT.

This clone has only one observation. The CDR3 here is CASSPGGGGTDTQYF. CDR3 bases: TGTGCCAGCAGCCCCGGTGGAGGAGGCACAGATACGCAGTATTTT. The J gene is TRBJ2-3, the V gene TRBV11-2, with D possibly matching TRBD2 (5 bases). V gave up 5 bases and J gave up 1 base, with 13 bases separating them. The CDR3 is made up of 15 amino acids. Per the germline V gene, CDR1 is SGHAT and CDR2 is FQNNGV.

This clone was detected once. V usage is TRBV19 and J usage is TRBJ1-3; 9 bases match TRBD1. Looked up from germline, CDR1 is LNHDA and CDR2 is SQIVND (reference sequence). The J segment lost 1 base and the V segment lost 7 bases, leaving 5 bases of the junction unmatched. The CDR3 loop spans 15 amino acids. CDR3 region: CASTRDRVSGNTIYF. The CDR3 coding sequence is TGTGCCAGTACCAGGGACAGGGTATCTGGAAACACCATATATTTT. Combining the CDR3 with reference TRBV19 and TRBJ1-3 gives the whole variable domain DGGITQSPKYLFRKEGQNVTLSCEQNLNHDAMYWYRQDPGQGLRLIYYSQIVNDFQKGDIAEGYSVSREKKESFPLTVTSAQKNPTAFYLCASTRDRVSGNTIYFGEGSWLTVV.

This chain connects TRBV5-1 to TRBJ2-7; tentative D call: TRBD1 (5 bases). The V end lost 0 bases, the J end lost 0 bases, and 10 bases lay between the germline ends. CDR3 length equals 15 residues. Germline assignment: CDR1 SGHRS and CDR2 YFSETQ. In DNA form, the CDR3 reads TGCGCCAGCAGCTTGGGACAGCTCTACTCCTACGAGCAGTACTTC. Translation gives CASSLGQLYSYEQYF.

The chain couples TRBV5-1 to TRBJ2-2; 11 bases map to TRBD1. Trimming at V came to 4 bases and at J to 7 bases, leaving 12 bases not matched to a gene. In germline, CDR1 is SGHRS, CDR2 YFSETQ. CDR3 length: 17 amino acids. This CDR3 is CASSNGQGASGGGELFF. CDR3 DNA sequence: TGCGCCAGCAGCAATGGACAGGGGGCTTCTGGAGGCGGGGAGCTGTTTTTT.

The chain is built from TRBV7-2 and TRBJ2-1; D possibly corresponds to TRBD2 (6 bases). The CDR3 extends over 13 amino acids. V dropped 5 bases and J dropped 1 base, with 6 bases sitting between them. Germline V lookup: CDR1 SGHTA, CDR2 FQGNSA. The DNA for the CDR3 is TGTGCCAGCAGCGGGGGGTCCTACAATGAGCAGTTCTTC. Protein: CASSGGSYNEQFF.

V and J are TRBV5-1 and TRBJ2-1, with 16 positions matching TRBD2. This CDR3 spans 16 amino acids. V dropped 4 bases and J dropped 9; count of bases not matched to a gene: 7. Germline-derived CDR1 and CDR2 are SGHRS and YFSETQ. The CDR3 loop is CASSGGTSGRASEQFF. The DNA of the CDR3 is TGCGCCAGCAGCGGCGGGACTAGCGGGAGGGCCAGTGAGCAGTTCTTC.

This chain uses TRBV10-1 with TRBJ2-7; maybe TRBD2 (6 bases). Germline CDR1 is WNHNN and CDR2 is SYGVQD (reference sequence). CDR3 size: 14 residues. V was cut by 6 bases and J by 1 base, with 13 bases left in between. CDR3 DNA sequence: TGCGCCAGCAGGATCCGGGACTTATCCTACGAGCAGTACTTC. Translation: CASRIRDLSYEQYF.

In DNA form, the CDR3 reads TGCGCCAGCAGCGTGGGCGGGGGCGCAAGGTATGGCTACACCTTC. Its translation: CASSVGGGARYGYTF. This chain links TRBV5-1 with TRBJ1-2; D possibly corresponds to TRBD1 (6 bases). V dropped 4 bases and J dropped 5 bases, with 18 bases sitting between them. Germline CDR1 and CDR2: SGHRS and YFSETQ. CDR3 length: 15 residues.

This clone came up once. The CDR3 spells CASSNGQGIGTGELFF. The CDR3 coding sequence is TGTGCCAGCAGCAACGGACAGGGAATAGGCACCGGGGAGCTGTTTTTT. The chain combines TRBV6-2 or TRBV6-3 with TRBJ2-2; TRBD1 aligns across 8 bases. Trimming at V came to 6 bases and at J to 4 bases, leaving 10 bases not matched to a gene. The CDR3 has 16 amino acids. From germline, CDR1 is MNHEY and CDR2 SVGEGT.

The CDR3 sequence: CSAKGGNYGYTF. The CDR3 DNA is TGCAGCGCTAAAGGGGGCAACTATGGCTACACCTTC. The chain joins TRBV29-1 to TRBJ1-2, with TRBD1 identical over 7 bases. Germline CDR1 and CDR2: SQVTM and ANQGSEA. CDR3 length: 12 residues. Trimming cost V 7 bases and J 2 bases; bases outside gene matches: 4.

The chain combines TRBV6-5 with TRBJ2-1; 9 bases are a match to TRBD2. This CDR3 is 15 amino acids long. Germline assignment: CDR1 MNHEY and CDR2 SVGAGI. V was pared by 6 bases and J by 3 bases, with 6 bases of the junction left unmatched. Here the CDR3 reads CASSEGLAVYNEQFF. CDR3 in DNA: TGTGCCAGCAGCGAGGGACTAGCAGTCTACAATGAGCAGTTCTTC.

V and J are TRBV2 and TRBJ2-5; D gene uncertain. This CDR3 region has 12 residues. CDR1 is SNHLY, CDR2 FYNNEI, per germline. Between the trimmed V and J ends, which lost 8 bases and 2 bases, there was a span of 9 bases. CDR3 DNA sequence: TGTGCCAGCTGCTGCAGGCAAGAGACCCAGTACTTC. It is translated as CASCCRQETQYF.

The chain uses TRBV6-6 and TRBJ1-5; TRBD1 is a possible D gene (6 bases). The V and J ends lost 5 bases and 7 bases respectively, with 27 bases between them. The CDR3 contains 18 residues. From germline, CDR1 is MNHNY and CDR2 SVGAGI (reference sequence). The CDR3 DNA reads TGTGCCAGCAGTCCGGACAGATTAGATAGGTTGGAGGTCCAGCCCCAGCATTTT. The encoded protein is CASSPDRLDRLEVQPQHF.